This T cell receptor beta chain was found in a study of a mutant IDH1 vaccine in newly diagnosed glioma. Study-wide context: Commencement of vaccination occurred 4-6 weeks following radiotherapy alone, or concurrently with temozolomide cycles. Before enrollment, patients got radiotherapy alone, temozolomide alone, or mostly the combination.

As for time point: week 5, during vaccination. The study gave 300 ug of mutant IDH1 20-mer peptide per vaccine dose, with topical imiquimod. Donors' newly diagnosed IDH1-mutant WHO grade 3 or 4 astrocytomas lacked nuclear ATRX. Concerning this clone itself: No antigen is known for it.

Repertoires were generated with immunoSEQ multiplex PCR, while TCRdb's copy carries only in-frame clones and drops some. The profile shows around 50,000 clones, around 89% of them singletons. V was trimmed by 4 bases and J by 5 bases, leaving 17 bases between them. Germline loops: CDR1 MGHDK, CDR2 SYGVNS. This CDR3 has 16 amino acids. The receptor was isolated from a woman aged 40 to 50 with glioma. The input for sequencing was PBMCs, taken from a glioma patient whose treatment included an IDH1 peptide vaccine. The rearrangement uses TRBV25-1 and TRBJ1-4, with D tentatively TRBD1 (6 bases). The CDR3: CASSAGGARGNEKLFF. The DNA of the CDR3 is TGTGCCAGCAGTGCTGGGGGAGCAAGGGGGAATGAAAAACTGTTTTTT.